The rows below give T cell receptor beta chains drawn from one sample of a study of blood T cell repertoires in COVID-19. Assay used: immunoSEQ multiplex PCR; TCRdb lists only in-frame clones, some missing. The table records roughly 300,000 clones, 70% to 90% of them present only once. Sequences were obtained from PBMCs or T cells enriched from blood (not recorded which). The receptor source for this set is a woman aged 25 to 39 who had recovered from COVID-19. Both conserved end residues are trimmed from each CDR3.

CDR3 protein	V gene	J gene
ASSLKAGEGIQY	TRBV5-1	TRBJ2-4
ASGLGTVLYGYT	TRBV12-5	TRBJ1-2
ASSFRGGTGELF	TRBV7-8	TRBJ2-2
ASSPVRGTTNEKLF	TRBV7-9	TRBJ1-4
ASSSGQPGAF	TRBV12-3/TRBV12-4	TRBJ1-1
ASSLEHRGEQY	TRBV5-4	TRBJ2-7
ASAWTGGEQY	TRBV19	TRBJ2-7
ASSSAEGNIQY	TRBV11-2	TRBJ2-4
ASNVGEGPGANVLT	TRBV2	TRBJ2-6
ASSPPRGVFPEQF	TRBV7-2	TRBJ2-1
ASSFGTSKETQY	TRBV5-1	TRBJ2-5
ASRDQTGVEEQY	TRBV2	TRBJ2-7
ASTTPGQGHKLF	TRBV7-2	TRBJ1-4
ASRPAGDSGANVLT	TRBV27	TRBJ2-6
ATQITGSGNTIY	TRBV19	TRBJ1-3
ASSAGSGPVSQETQY	TRBV5-1	TRBJ2-5
ASSLLPSGFTGELF	TRBV27	TRBJ2-2
ASRPLRNSPLH	TRBV19	TRBJ1-6
ASSYSMGVGYT	TRBV6-5	TRBJ1-2
ASRPTGNSPLH	TRBV12-3/TRBV12-4	TRBJ1-6
ASSDRGRGETQY	TRBV6-1	TRBJ2-5
ASSAPNREIYGYT	TRBV9	TRBJ1-2